Shown below are 14 T cell receptor beta chains from a single sample sequenced in a study of shared clonotypes between healthy human individuals. Terminally differentiated effector memory CD45RA+ cells were excluded from the naive CD8 cells, which were CD45RO-negative and positively selected for CCR7. Libraries were prepared by immunoSEQ multiplex PCR; TCRdb keeps only in-frame clonotypes and omits some of them. Of hundreds of thousands of clones in the sample, nearly 97% were seen once. Sample: naive CD8+ T cells sorted from blood. The receptors here all came from a woman aged 25 to 45 in good health.

As for this clone: This sample includes further DNA sequences coding for the same CDR3. The rearrangement uses TRBV28 and TRBJ1-1; a weak D match, TRBD1 (5 bases). V lost 3 bases and J 4 bases, leaving 9 bases between the germline ends. Germline values: CDR1 MDHEN, CDR2 SYDVKM. This CDR3 comprises 13 residues. CDR3 sequence reads: CASSLIGGTEAFF. The CDR3, as DNA: TGTGCCAGCAGTTTGATCGGGGGCACTGAAGCTTTCTTT.

This sequence joins TRBV6-5 and TRBJ2-1; 8 positions match TRBD2. The germline V gene encodes CDR1 MNHEY and CDR2 SVGAGI. This CDR3 is 14 amino acids long. The V gene end was trimmed by 5 bases and the J gene end by 0 bases; junction bases not matched to a gene: 0. The CDR3 spells CASSSGSSYNEQFF. For the CDR3, the DNA is TGTGCCAGCAGTAGCGGGAGCTCCTACAATGAGCAGTTCTTC.

The rearrangement links TRBV13 to TRBJ1-5; D not certain. This CDR3 comprises 14 residues. The ends were cut back, 0 bases at V and 4 bases at J, with 7 bases in the middle. Germline-derived CDR1 and CDR2 are PRHDT and FYEKMQ (reference sequence). In DNA, the CDR3 is TGTGCCAGCAGCTTAGGGGGAGGGAATCAGCCCCAGCATTTT. Protein: CASSLGGGNQPQHF.

CDR3 sequence (DNA): TGTGCCAGCAGCTTAGTAGACTTCCATGAGCAGTTCTTC. As protein: CASSLVDFHEQFF. The chain combines TRBV7-9 with TRBJ2-1; D is unclear. Germline V gene data show CDR1 as SEHNR and CDR2 as FQNEAQ (reference sequence). CDR3 length: 13 amino acids. The V end lost 1 base, the J end lost 8 bases, and 9 bases lay between the germline ends.

V is TRBV9 and J is TRBJ1-1, with 7 bases that match TRBD1. The junction had 2 bases not matched to a gene; V was cut back by 3 bases and J by 3 bases. The germline gives CDR1 SGDLS, CDR2 YYNGEE. The CDR3 has 13 amino acids. The CDR3 protein is CASSGTGDTEAFF. CDR3 DNA sequence: TGTGCCAGCAGCGGAACAGGGGACACTGAAGCTTTCTTT.

The rearrangement joins TRBV28 to TRBJ1-1, with D hard to call. The CDR3 runs 15 residues. With 2 bases removed from V and 6 bases from J, the gap between germline ends came to 16 bases. Looked up from germline, CDR1 is MDHEN and CDR2 is SYDVKM. Here the CDR3 reads CASSLPSEEEPEAFF. CDR3 sequence (DNA): TGTGCCAGCAGTTTACCCAGCGAGGAGGAGCCTGAAGCTTTCTTT.

The chain employs TRBV6-6 and TRBJ1-1; D uncertain. V was shortened by 5 bases and J by 5 bases, with 15 bases between the two germline ends. This CDR3 is 14 amino acids long. The germline gives CDR1 MNHNY, CDR2 SVGAGI (reference sequence). The CDR3 sequence is CASSLTKTGTEAFF. In nucleotides, the CDR3 is TGTGCCAGCAGTCTGACTAAAACGGGGACTGAAGCTTTCTTT.

V and J are TRBV7-8 and TRBJ2-5; 9 bases map to TRBD2. The J call may be mistaken, given a closer DNA end match to TRBJ2-7. CDR3 size: 13 residues. Germline CDR1 SGHVS, CDR2 FQNEAQ. CDR3 region: CASSGGRGYEQYF. The CDR3 nucleotides read TGTGCCAGCAGCGGCGGGAGGGGGTACGAGCAGTACTTC.

The gene calls are TRBV10-3 and TRBJ2-7; D may match TRBD1 or TRBD2 (5 bases each). Germline CDR1 and CDR2: ENHRY and SYGVKD. The CDR3 covers 13 residues. Trimming pared 11 bases from V and 0 bases from J, leaving 14 bases between. CDR3 nucleotide sequence: TGTGCCTTAGGGACGGATCACTCCTACGAGCAGTACTTC. Protein: CALGTDHSYEQYF.

The rearrangement joins TRBV14 to TRBJ1-4; D uncertain. The CDR3 loop spans 14 amino acids. Germline CDR1 and CDR2: SGHDN and FVKESK. The germline V and J ends were trimmed by 4 bases and 3 bases, with 9 bases remaining between them. The CDR3 DNA follows: TGTGCCAGCAGCCTGCCCCCCTCTAATGAAAAACTGTTTTTT. This gives the protein CASSLPPSNEKLFF.

With regard to this clone: The same CDR3 can be traced to other DNA sequences in this sample. The chain employs TRBV5-1 and TRBJ1-1, with a possible D match to TRBD1 (5 bases). Looked up from germline, CDR1 is SGHRS and CDR2 is YFSETQ. Trimming took 0 bases from V and 1 from J, leaving 7 bases between them. The length of the CDR3 is 14 residues. In nucleotides, the CDR3 is TGCGCCAGCAGCTTGGCCGGGGGGAACACTGAAGCTTTCTTT. Protein product: CASSLAGGNTEAFF.

The rearrangement links TRBV27 to TRBJ2-5; a weak D match, TRBD2 (6 bases). The V gene's germline CDR1 is MNHEY and CDR2 SMNVEV (reference sequence). V lost 1 base and J lost 4, with 10 bases in between. This CDR3 is built from 14 residues. Here the CDR3 reads CASSLYLGGETQYF. The CDR3 region has the DNA TGTGCCAGCAGTTTATATCTGGGGGGAGAGACCCAGTACTTC.

This clone was recorded only once. The chain combines TRBV5-1 with TRBJ2-2; D gene uncertain. The germline V gene has CDR1 SGHRS and CDR2 YFSETQ. V was shortened by 5 bases and J by 1 base, with 3 bases between the two germline ends. CDR3 length equals 12 residues. The CDR3 bases are TGCGCCAGCAGAGAGAACACCGGGGAGCTGTTTTTT. This translates into CASRENTGELFF.

The V gene is TRBV2, the J gene TRBJ1-2; TRBD1 might be the D (5 bases). CDR1 and CDR2 from the germline V gene are SNHLY and FYNNEI. V was trimmed by 6 bases and J by 6 bases, leaving 20 bases between them. CDR3 length: 15 residues. CDR3 sequence (DNA): TGTGCCAGCAGCCAATGGGACCGAAGGTTCAATGGCTACACCTTC. Its translation is CASSQWDRRFNGYTF.